Sequencing of this T cell receptor beta chain was carried out in a study of PD-1 blockade in classical Hodgkin lymphoma. Study context: Intravenous infusions of nivolumab 3 mg/kg reached patients every 2 weeks. Study conclusions and caveats: Complete responders possessed baseline diversity comparable to newly diagnosed patients. Individuals who commenced nivolumab within less than 1 year of ASCT were excluded.

Germline V lookup: CDR1 KGHSH, CDR2 LQKENI. The V gene lost 1 base and the J gene lost 1 base, with 9 bases spanning the gap. The CDR3 totals 15 residues. Libraries were prepared by immunoSEQ multiplex PCR; TCRdb keeps only in-frame clonotypes and omits some of them. The sample includes tens of thousands of clones, 60% to 80% seen only once; the top ten take 7.2%. Time point reported: cycle 4 day 1 (C4D1), after 5 to 7 weeks of nivolumab. All the patients suffered relapse after autologous stem cell transplantation, and brentuximab vedotin exposure differed. Concerning this clone itself: What it recognizes is unknown.

The V gene is TRBV18, the J gene TRBJ2-3, with D unresolved. The receptor comes from a human donor with classical Hodgkin lymphoma. The starting material was peripheral blood mononuclear cells (PBMCs), obtained before the fourth cycle of nivolumab. The CDR3 DNA follows: TGTGCCAGCTCACCACGAAGTCAGGGCACAGATACGCAGTATTTT. Translation gives CASSPRSQGTDTQYF.